Shown below are 18 T cell receptor beta chains from a single sample sequenced in a study of chemoradiotherapy in HPV16-positive cancers. Assay: immunoSEQ multiplex PCR; the TCRdb copy retains only in-frame clones and omits some. Here the sample spans about 30,000 clones, about nine tenths being singletons. Sequenced here: blood, sampled from a patient who underwent chemoradiotherapy. Source of these receptors: a human donor with HPV-associated anogenital cancer.

The chain combines TRBV11-1 with TRBJ2-5, with D uncertain. V was cut by 2 bases and J by 5 bases, with 6 bases left in between. CDR1 and CDR2 from the germline V gene are SGHAT and FQDESV (reference sequence). The CDR3 runs 12 residues. In nucleotides, the CDR3 is TGTGCCAGCAGCTTATTGTTGGAGACCCAGTACTTC. Protein product: CASSLLLETQYF. Together with reference TRBV11-1 and TRBJ2-5, the CDR3 gives the full variable domain: EAEVAQSPRYKITEKSQAVAFWCDPISGHATLYWYRQILGQGPELLVQFQDESVVDDSQLPKDRFSAERLKGVDSTLKIQPAELGDSAMYLCASSLLLETQYFGPGTRLLVL.

This chain connects TRBV11-2 to TRBJ2-1, with D maybe TRBD2 (6 bases). Germline loops: CDR1 SGHAT, CDR2 FQNNGV. The ends were cut back, 5 bases at V and 8 bases at J, with 16 bases in the middle. The CDR3 is made up of 14 amino acids. The CDR3 nucleotides read TGTGCCAGCAGCCCGAAGGCGGGAAGGGATGAGCAGTTCTTC. Its translation is CASSPKAGRDEQFF.

The CDR3 nucleotides are TGCAGCGTTGAAGATCGGGCAACAGGGTTCTCACGTCCCACCACAGATACGCAGTATTTT. Translated, it gives CSVEDRATGFSRPTTDTQYF. V gene TRBV29-1 combines with J gene TRBJ2-3, with D tentatively TRBD1 (6 bases). The CDR3 totals 20 residues. V was pared by 0 bases and J by 2 bases, with 27 bases between. Germline CDR1 and CDR2: SQVTM and ANQGSEA.

V usage is TRBV7-8 and J usage is TRBJ1-4, with D unresolved. The V end lost 7 bases, the J end lost 5 bases, and 11 bases lay between the germline ends. The germline V gene has CDR1 SGHVS and CDR2 FQNEAQ. The CDR3 is 13 residues long. The CDR3 is CASTLRPNEKLFF. The CDR3 DNA reads as TGTGCCAGCACCCTCAGACCGAATGAAAAACTGTTTTTT.

The gene calls are TRBV30 and TRBJ1-2; 9 bases map to TRBD1. Germline V gene lookup returns CDR1 GTSNPN and CDR2 SVGIG (reference sequence). Unmatched junction bases numbered 10, after V lost 5 bases and J lost 3 bases. The CDR3 length is 15 residues. The CDR3 nucleotides are TGTGCCTGGCTCCGTCCGGGACAGGGAGACTATGGCTACACCTTC. It yields the protein CAWLRPGQGDYGYTF.

The V gene is TRBV5-5, the J gene TRBJ2-2; possibly TRBD1 for D (5 bases). Trimming took 2 bases from V and 5 from J, leaving 10 bases between them. CDR3 length equals 14 residues. Germline CDR1 reads SGHKS; CDR2 reads YYEKEE (reference sequence). The CDR3, as DNA: TGTGCCAGCAGCTTAGACAGCCTAACCGGGGAGCTGTTTTTT. It is translated as CASSLDSLTGELFF.

V gene TRBV5-1 combines with J gene TRBJ2-5, with D possibly being TRBD1 or TRBD2 (5 bases each). CDR3 length: 15 residues. V gave up 0 bases and J gave up 3 bases, with 12 bases separating them. Germline lookup yields CDR1 SGHRS and CDR2 YFSETQ. CDR3 protein: CASSLEGHGEETQYF. CDR3 DNA: TGCGCCAGCAGCTTGGAGGGGCACGGGGAAGAGACCCAGTACTTC.

V is TRBV7-7 and J is TRBJ2-7; a weak D match, TRBD1 (5 bases). The ends were cut back, 5 bases at V and 5 bases at J, with 13 bases in the middle. The CDR3 covers 13 residues. CDR1 SSHAT and CDR2 FNYEAQ come from the germline V gene (reference sequence). CDR3 sequence reads: CASSQGVDNEQYF. CDR3 bases: TGTGCCAGCAGCCAGGGCGTGGACAACGAGCAGTACTTC.

J is TRBJ2-5 and V is TRBV6-5; 9 bases agree with TRBD1. Germline-derived CDR1 and CDR2 are MNHEY and SVGAGI. V lost 5 bases, J lost 4 bases, and 5 bases stayed unmatched. The CDR3 covers 14 residues. The CDR3 loop is CASSSNRGPETQYF. The CDR3 DNA reads TGTGCCAGCAGTAGTAACAGGGGGCCAGAGACCCAGTACTTC.

The chain employs TRBV5-1 and TRBJ2-3, with 10 positions matching TRBD2. After removal of 1 base from V and 1 base from J, the junction contained 0 bases not matched to a gene. CDR1 and CDR2 from the germline V gene are SGHRS and YFSETQ. The CDR3 sequence is 15 residues long. This CDR3 reads CASSLTSGGTDTQYF. The CDR3 coding sequence is TGCGCCAGCAGCTTGACTAGCGGGGGCACAGATACGCAGTATTTT.

J is TRBJ1-2 and V is TRBV19; D remains ambiguous. Germline V gene lookup returns CDR1 LNHDA and CDR2 SQIVND (reference sequence). The CDR3 has 14 residues. The ends were cut back, 8 bases at V and 3 bases at J, with 16 bases in the middle. The CDR3 reads CASQIAGGHYGYTF. The CDR3 nucleotides are TGTGCCAGTCAAATAGCCGGAGGGCACTATGGCTACACCTTC.

This sequence joins TRBV7-6 and TRBJ2-6; 11 bases match TRBD1. This CDR3 spans 17 amino acids. V shed 1 base, J shed 2 bases, and the junction held 1 base outside the gene matches. Per germline, CDR1 SGHVS and CDR2 FNYEAQ. The CDR3 coding sequence is TGTGCCAGCAGCTTAGGGACAGGGGGCGCTGGGGCCAACGTCCTGACTTTC. Its translation is CASSLGTGGAGANVLTF.

The chain combines TRBV11-2 with TRBJ2-7; unclear D gene. CDR1 SGHAT and CDR2 FQNNGV come from the germline V gene. CDR3 length equals 18 residues. Deletions cut 0 bases from V and 3 bases from J, with 21 bases between. The chain's CDR3 is CASSLDRGRLGFNYEQYF. The CDR3, as DNA: TGTGCCAGCAGCTTAGATCGCGGCAGGCTGGGTTTTAACTACGAGCAGTACTTC.

J is TRBJ2-3 and V is TRBV7-8; no reliable D call. Deletions cut 6 bases from V and 2 bases from J, with 9 bases between. The CDR3 is 13 residues long. Germline V lookup: CDR1 SGHVS, CDR2 FQNEAQ. The CDR3 reads CASSPEDTDTQYF. In DNA, the CDR3 is TGTGCCAGCAGTCCCGAGGACACAGATACGCAGTATTTT.

The rearrangement links TRBV5-1 to TRBJ1-2; 9 nucleotides match TRBD1. This CDR3 spans 14 amino acids. Per germline, CDR1 SGHRS and CDR2 YFSETQ. Trimming took 4 bases from V and 6 from J; bases not matched to a gene: 7. The CDR3: CASSMGTGWNGYTF. As DNA, the CDR3 is TGCGCCAGCAGCATGGGGACAGGGTGGAATGGCTACACCTTC.

The chain couples TRBV19 to TRBJ1-5; possible D gene TRBD1, 5 bases. The CDR3 has 15 amino acids. From germline, CDR1 is LNHDA and CDR2 SQIVND (reference sequence). V lost 1 base and J 3 bases, leaving 10 bases between the germline ends. CDR3 bases: TGTGCCAGTAGTATAGCTAGGGGCTTCAATCAGCCCCAGCATTTT. This translates into CASSIARGFNQPQHF.

The chain joins TRBV2 to TRBJ1-5, with 9 bases that match TRBD1. CDR3 length equals 14 residues. The germline CDR1 and CDR2 sequences are SNHLY and FYNNEI. The V gene end was trimmed by 6 bases and the J gene end by 4 bases; junction bases not matched to a gene: 4. DNA for the CDR3: TGTGCCAGCAGGGCAGACAGGGGGAATCAGCCCCAGCATTTT. Translation: CASRADRGNQPQHF.

V is TRBV5-1 and J is TRBJ1-2; D gene unclear. The CDR3 has 15 amino acids. Germline V gene sequence: CDR1 SGHRS, CDR2 YFSETQ. The V gene lost 6 bases and the J gene lost 0 bases, with 15 bases spanning the gap. The CDR3 spells CASNPSGNSNYGYTF. Written as DNA, the CDR3 is TGCGCCAGCAACCCTTCTGGTAATTCTAACTATGGCTACACCTTC.